This T cell receptor (beta chain) was sequenced for a study of blood T cell repertoires in COVID-19. Study-wide background: Specimens from acute and convalescent COVID-19 originated in the United States, Italy and Spain. PBMCs, B-cell-depleted T cells, or T cells were the source of the cDNA or gDNA that made up the material.

After removal of 5 bases from V and 8 bases from J, the junction contained 7 bases not matched to a gene. The CDR3 runs 14 residues. Looked up from germline, CDR1 is SEHNR and CDR2 is FQNEAQ (reference sequence). Method: immunoSEQ multiplex PCR; TCRdb's copy keeps in-frame clones and lacks some. The sample contains under 200,000 clones, roughly 80% of which appear only once. This rearrangement joins TRBV7-9 to TRBJ1-4; 8 bases map to TRBD1. The sequence came from a man in his sixties with active or convalescent COVID-19. Sequenced: peripheral blood. CDR3 coding DNA: TGTGCCAGCAGCCGGACAGGGTACGGCGAAAAACTGTTTTTT. This codes for CASSRTGYGEKLFF.